This TCR beta chain was profiled in a study of response to subunit inactivated influenza vaccine. Study outcomes and limitations: Seasonal influenza vaccination, on each occasion, was suggested by the authors to recruit few new T cells.

Germline CDR1 is MNHEY and CDR2 is SVGEGT. The V end was cut by 3 bases, the J end by 3 bases, with 15 bases between. CDR3 length equals 15 residues. A note on this clonotype: Its antigen is unknown.

Via MiXCR, TCRdb re-called the RT-PCR reads, giving one row per CDR3 protein. The sample comprises approximately 520,000 distinct CDR3 sequences, 25% of which are singletons, and over 1.5% rests with the top ten. The sample here was CD4+ T cells sorted from PBMCs, taken about 5 days after vaccination. V and J are TRBV6-2 or TRBV6-3 and TRBJ2-7; perhaps TRBD1 as D (6 bases). The sequence was collected from a man aged 45-60 years who received an inactivated influenza vaccine. In DNA form, the CDR3 reads TGTGCCAGCAGTTATTACGGGACACCAAACTACGAGCAGTACTTC. Amino acids: CASSYYGTPNYEQYF.